The sequence of this TCR beta chain was determined in a study of shared clonotypes between healthy human individuals. On the study more broadly: A couple of female and a few male donors aged 18 to 49 were enrolled. Study-wide results and caveats: Compared with memory subsets, naive subsets generally had larger estimated richness.

This clone was counted a single time. Its cognate antigen is unknown. This CDR3 contains 15 residues. The V and J ends lost 6 bases and 5 bases, in that order; junction bases with no gene match: 4. From germline, CDR1 is LNHNV and CDR2 YYDKDF (reference sequence). The authors split each subset's genomic DNA evenly across several immunoSEQ plates. The protocol was immunoSEQ multiplex PCR, while the TCRdb copy is restricted to in-frame clones and leaves out a portion. The data show about 2.4 million clones, with approximately 93% seen just once and 0.36% held by the top ten. The sequencing sample was made of naive CD4+ T cells from PBMCs. Subset reported: CD45RA+ positively selected. The genes are TRBV15 and TRBJ2-2; 12 bases align to TRBD2. This receptor was obtained from a young man in good health. Some clones in this sample may be carry-over from other donors' samples. The CDR3 DNA sequence: TGTGCCACCAGTGACCTAGCGGGAGGGACCGGGGAGCTGTTTTTT. Protein sequence: CATSDLAGGTGELFF.